This T cell receptor (beta chain) came from a study of T-cell memory formation after mild COVID-19. For the study at large: Across donors, TCR clusters were largely donor specific.

The study, taken as a whole, reports: Most CD4+ clones that shrank were in CM and EM, while CD8+ ones turned up in EMRA. The finding that pre-infection memory included some responding clones suggested that cross-reactive memory joined.

This clonotype ranks as large (0.1 to 1%). Antigen unknown. Employing constant-segment primers, 5'RACE generated TCR alpha and TCR beta cDNA libraries bearing sample barcodes and UMIs. TCRdb re-called the 5' RACE reads through MiXCR, storing one row per CDR3 protein. The sample includes under 150,000 distinct CDR3 sequences, about 20% seen only once; the top ten take under 50%. This CDR3 comprises 15 residues. The trim removed 1 base at V and 0 bases at J, leaving 0 bases unmatched. Germline V gene sequence: CDR1 MGHRA, CDR2 YSYEKL. This chain links TRBV4-1 with TRBJ2-1; 7 bases line up with TRBD2. The sequenced sample was PBMCs or a T cell subset sorted from them (not recorded which). The clonotype comes from a young man who had mild COVID-19 (a few samples of this study predate the infection). Cell type and time point are not known. The CDR3 DNA reads TGCGCCAGCAGCCAAGCGGGGGGCTCCTACAATGAGCAGTTCTTC. It encodes CASSQAGGSYNEQFF.